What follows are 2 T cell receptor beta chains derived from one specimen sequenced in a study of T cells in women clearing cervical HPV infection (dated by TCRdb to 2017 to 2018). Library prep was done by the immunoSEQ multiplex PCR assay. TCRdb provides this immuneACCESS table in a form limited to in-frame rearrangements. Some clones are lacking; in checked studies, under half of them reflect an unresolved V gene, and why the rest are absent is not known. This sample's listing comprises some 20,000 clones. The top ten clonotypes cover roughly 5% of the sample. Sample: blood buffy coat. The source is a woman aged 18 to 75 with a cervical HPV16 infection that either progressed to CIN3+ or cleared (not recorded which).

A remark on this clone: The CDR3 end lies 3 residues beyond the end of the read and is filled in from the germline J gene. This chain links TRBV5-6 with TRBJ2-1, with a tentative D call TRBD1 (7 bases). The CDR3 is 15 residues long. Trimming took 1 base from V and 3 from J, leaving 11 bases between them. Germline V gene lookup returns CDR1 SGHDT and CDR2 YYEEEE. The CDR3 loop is CASSLRQGGYNEQFF. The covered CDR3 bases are TGTGCCAGCAGCTTGCGACAGGGAGGCTACAATGAG.

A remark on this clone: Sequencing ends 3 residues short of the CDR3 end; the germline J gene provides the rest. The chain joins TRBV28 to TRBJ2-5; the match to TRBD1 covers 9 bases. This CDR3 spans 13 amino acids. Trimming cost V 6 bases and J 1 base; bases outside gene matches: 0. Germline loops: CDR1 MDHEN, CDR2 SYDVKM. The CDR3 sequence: CASRTGGQETQYF. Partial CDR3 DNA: TGTGCCAGCAGGACAGGGGGCCAAGAGACC.